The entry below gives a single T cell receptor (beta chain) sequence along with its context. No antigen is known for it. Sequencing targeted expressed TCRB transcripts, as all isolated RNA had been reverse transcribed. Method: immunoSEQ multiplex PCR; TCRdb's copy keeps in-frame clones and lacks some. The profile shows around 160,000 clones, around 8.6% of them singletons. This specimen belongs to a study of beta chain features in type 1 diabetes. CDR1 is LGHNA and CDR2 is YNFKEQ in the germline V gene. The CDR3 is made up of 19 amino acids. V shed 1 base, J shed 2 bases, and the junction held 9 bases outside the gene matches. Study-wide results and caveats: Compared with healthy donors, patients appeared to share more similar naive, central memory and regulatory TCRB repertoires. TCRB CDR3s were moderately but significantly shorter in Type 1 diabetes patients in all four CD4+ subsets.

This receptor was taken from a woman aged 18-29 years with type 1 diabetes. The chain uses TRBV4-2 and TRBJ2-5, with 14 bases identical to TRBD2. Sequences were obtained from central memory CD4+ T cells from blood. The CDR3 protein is CASSQAGTSGREWQETQYF. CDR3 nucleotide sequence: TGTGCCAGCAGCCAAGCCGGGACTAGCGGGAGAGAATGGCAAGAGACCCAGTACTTC.